Reported below is one TCR beta chain. Its specific antigen is unknown. The sample holds no much larger clone one base away, and base qualities are not on file. The data stem from a study of Tregs in tolerant kidney transplant recipients (dated by TCRdb to the late 2010s). Concerning the study at large: TCRbeta sequencing was used in the study to identify donor-specific regulatory T cells before combined kidney and bone marrow transplantation, and the identified cells were then tracked after transplant.

The CDR3 measures 14 amino acids from cysteine to phenylalanine. The entry retains the CDR3 DNA only, 42 bases that are in frame from base 1. CDR1 and CDR2 were assigned from the germline V gene as SNHLY and FYNNEI. V loses 4 bases of germline sequence and J loses 1 base, and the interval between the two ends is 7 bases. For TCRbeta CDR3 sequencing, genomic DNA from the sorted cells was extracted using the QIAGEN DNeasy Blood and Tissue Kit. High-throughput TCRbeta CDR3 sequencing, including PCR amplification with bias correction and internal controls, was performed commercially through immunoSEQ. The source study handled its data this way. Unique productive TCRbeta sequences were defined by CDR3 nucleotide sequence where primers matched, otherwise by CDR3 amino acid sequence with Vbeta and Jbeta genes. Sorting error was corrected by removing sequences shared between sorted populations at a frequency ratio of 2:1 or less, and the remaining shared sequences were assigned to the higher population. A sequence counted as donor-reactive if, in CFSE-low cells, the sequence had a frequency of at least 0.01% and was expanded at least 5-fold compared with unstimulated cells. Jensen-Shannon divergence, calculated on the top 100 TCRbeta sequences ranked by frequency, was used to quantify repertoire divergence. For samples with multiple sequencing runs, sorting error was corrected in each run separately before the runs were combined. Entries here come from immuneACCESS through TCRdb and include only in-frame sequences with V and J called. Some clones fail to appear in such tables; in the studies checked, an unresolved V gene covers under half of the shortfall, and the cause of the remainder is unknown. Clonal size and the V and J genes are those of that table, whereas D and trimming came from the DNA. A total of about 81,000 clones appear in this sample, 90% to 95% of them only once. The top ten clones comprise 1.5% to 2% of the sample.

The transplants used related donors with nonmyeloablative bone marrow transplantation, and mixed chimerism in the human trials was transient. Thawed PBMCs were FACS-sorted into unstimulated Tregs (CD4+CD25+CD127-), CD4+ non-Tregs (CD4+CD25-), CD4 cells and CD8 cells. The patients were a few recipients of combined kidney and bone marrow transplants from the ITN036ST trial, and samples were available only for these trial subjects. Healthy control blood was processed to PBMCs by Ficoll density gradient and cryopreserved, and patient PBMCs were collected before and after transplant. What the research found in general, with its limitations: For some patients the PCR primers changed over time, which made it impossible to compare the samples from those patients at the nucleotide level. Expanding Tregs with activated donor B cells appeared to identify the most biologically relevant and donor-specific TCRbeta repertoire. Although technical replication error seemed to be minimal, the question of biological reproducibility was not addressed directly. Donor-specific Treg expansion exceeded global Treg expansion in tolerant patients, suggesting antigen-driven rather than nonspecific expansion. Because the study included only a small number of patients, the results must be confirmed in larger populations and under other immunosuppression protocols.

The sample in question was CD4+ T cells from blood (PBMCs), obtained 24 months after the transplant. The TCR was taken from a human patient who received a combined kidney and bone marrow transplant. Following transplantation, part of the T cell population may be supplied by the graft donor rather than the patient. The rearranged segments are TRBV2 and TRBJ2-2; no D gene is confidently identified. The CDR3 protein sequence reads: CASSGLENTGELFF. The nucleotide sequence reads TGTGCCAGCAGTGGGCTCGAGAACACCGGGGAGCTGTTTTTT.